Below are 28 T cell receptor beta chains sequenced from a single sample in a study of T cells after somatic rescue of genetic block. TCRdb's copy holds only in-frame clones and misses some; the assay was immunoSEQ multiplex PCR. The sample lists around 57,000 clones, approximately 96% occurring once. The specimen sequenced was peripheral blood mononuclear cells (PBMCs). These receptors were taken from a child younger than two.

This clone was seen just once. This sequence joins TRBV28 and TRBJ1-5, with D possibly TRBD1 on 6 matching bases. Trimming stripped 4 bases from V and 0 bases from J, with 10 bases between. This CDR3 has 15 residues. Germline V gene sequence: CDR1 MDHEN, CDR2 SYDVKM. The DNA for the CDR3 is TGTGCCAGCAGTTCTCAGGGACATAGCAATCAGCCCCAGCATTTT. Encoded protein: CASSSQGHSNQPQHF. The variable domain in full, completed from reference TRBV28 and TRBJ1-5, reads DVKVTQSSRYLVKRTGEKVFLECVQDMDHENMFWYRQDPGLGLRLIYFSYDVKMKEKGDIPEGYSVSREKKERFSLILESASTNQTSMYLCASSSQGHSNQPQHFGDGTRLSIL.

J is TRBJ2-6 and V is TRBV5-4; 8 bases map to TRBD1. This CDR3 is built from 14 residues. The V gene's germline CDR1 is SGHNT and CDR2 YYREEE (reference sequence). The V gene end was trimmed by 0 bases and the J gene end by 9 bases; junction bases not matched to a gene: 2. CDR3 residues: CASSLAGTGNVLTF. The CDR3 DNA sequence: TGTGCCAGCAGCTTGGCCGGGACAGGCAACGTCCTGACTTTC. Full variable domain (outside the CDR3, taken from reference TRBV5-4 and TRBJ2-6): ETGVTQSPTHLIKTRGQQVTLRCSSQSGHNTVSWYQQALGQGPQFIFQYYREEENGRGNFPPRFSGLQFPNYSSELNVNALELDDSALYLCASSLAGTGNVLTFGAGSRLTVL.

CDR3 protein: CASSYSLLNKGGYTF. The CDR3 DNA is TGTGCCAGCAGTTACTCCCTACTCAACAAGGGGGGCTACACCTTC. V and J are TRBV6-5 and TRBJ1-2; tentatively, D is TRBD1 (5 bases). From germline, CDR1 is MNHEY and CDR2 SVGAGI. The length of the CDR3 is 15 residues. V lost 0 bases and J 8 bases, leaving 16 bases between the germline ends.

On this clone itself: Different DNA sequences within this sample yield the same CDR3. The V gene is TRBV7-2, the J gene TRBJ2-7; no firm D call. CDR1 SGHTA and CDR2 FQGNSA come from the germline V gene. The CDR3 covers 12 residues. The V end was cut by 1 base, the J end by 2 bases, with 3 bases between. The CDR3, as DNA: TGTGCCAGCAGCTTAGTCCCCTACGAGCAGTACTTC. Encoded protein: CASSLVPYEQYF. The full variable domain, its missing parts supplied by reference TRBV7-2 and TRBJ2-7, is GAGVSQSPSNKVTEKGKDVELRCDPISGHTALYWYRQSLGQGLEFLIYFQGNSAPDKSGLPSDRFSAERTGGSVSTLTIQRTQQEDSAVYLCASSLVPYEQYFGPGTRLTVT.

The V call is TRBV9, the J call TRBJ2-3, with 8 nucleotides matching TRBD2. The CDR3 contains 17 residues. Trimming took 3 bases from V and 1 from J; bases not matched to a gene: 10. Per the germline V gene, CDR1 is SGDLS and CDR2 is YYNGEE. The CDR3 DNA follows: TGTGCCAGCAGCGGATTTAGCGGGACGCCTGGCACAGATACGCAGTATTTT. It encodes CASSGFSGTPGTDTQYF.

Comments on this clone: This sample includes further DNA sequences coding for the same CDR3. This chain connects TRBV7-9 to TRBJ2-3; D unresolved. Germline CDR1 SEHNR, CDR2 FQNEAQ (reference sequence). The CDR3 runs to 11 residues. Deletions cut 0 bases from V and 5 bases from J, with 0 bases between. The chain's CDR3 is CASSLADTQYF. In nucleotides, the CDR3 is TGTGCCAGCAGCTTAGCAGATACGCAGTATTTT.

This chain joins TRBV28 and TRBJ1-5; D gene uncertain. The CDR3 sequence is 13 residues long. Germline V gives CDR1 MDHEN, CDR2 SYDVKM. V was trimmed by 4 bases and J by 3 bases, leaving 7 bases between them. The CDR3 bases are TGTGCCAGCAGTTATAGCACCAATCAGCCCCAGCATTTT. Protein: CASSYSTNQPQHF.

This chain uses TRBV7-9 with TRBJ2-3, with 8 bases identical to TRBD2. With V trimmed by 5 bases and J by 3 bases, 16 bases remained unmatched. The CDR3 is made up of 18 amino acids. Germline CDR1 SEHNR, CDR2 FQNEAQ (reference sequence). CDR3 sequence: CASSQTTFSGRVTDTQYF. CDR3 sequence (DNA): TGTGCCAGCAGCCAGACGACTTTCAGCGGGAGAGTAACAGATACGCAGTATTTT.

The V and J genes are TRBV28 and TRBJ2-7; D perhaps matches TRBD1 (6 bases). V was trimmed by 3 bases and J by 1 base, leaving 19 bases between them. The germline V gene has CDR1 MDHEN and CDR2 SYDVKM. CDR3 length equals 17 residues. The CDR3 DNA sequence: TGTGCCAGCAGTTTCTCCCCCGGGACACCAGGGTCCTACGAGCAGTACTTC. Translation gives CASSFSPGTPGSYEQYF. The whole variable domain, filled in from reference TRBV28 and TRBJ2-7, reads DVKVTQSSRYLVKRTGEKVFLECVQDMDHENMFWYRQDPGLGLRLIYFSYDVKMKEKGDIPEGYSVSREKKERFSLILESASTNQTSMYLCASSFSPGTPGSYEQYFGPGTRLTVT.

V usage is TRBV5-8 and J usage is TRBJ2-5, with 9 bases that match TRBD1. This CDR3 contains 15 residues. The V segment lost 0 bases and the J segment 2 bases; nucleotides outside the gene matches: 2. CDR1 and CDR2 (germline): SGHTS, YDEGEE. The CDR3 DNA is TGTGCCAGCAGCTTGGGGGACAGGGTTCAAGAGACCCAGTACTTC. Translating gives CASSLGDRVQETQYF.

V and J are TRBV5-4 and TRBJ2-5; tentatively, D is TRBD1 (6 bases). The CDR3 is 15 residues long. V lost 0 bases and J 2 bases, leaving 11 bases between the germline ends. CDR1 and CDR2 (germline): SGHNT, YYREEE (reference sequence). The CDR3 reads CASSLGLGQQETQYF. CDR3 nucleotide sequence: TGTGCCAGCAGCTTGGGATTGGGACAACAAGAGACCCAGTACTTC.

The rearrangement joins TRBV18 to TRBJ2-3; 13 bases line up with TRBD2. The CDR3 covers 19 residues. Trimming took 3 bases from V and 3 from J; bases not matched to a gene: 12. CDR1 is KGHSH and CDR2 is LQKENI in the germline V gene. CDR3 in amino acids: CASSPLRTSGRGRTDTQYF. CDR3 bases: TGTGCCAGCTCACCGCTCAGGACTAGCGGGAGAGGGAGGACAGATACGCAGTATTTT.

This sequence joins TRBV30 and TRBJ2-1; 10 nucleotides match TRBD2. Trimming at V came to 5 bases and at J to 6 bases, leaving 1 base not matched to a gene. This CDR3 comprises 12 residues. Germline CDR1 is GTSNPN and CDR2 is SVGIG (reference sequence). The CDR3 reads CAWEREGNEQFF. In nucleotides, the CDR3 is TGTGCCTGGGAGCGGGAGGGCAATGAGCAGTTCTTC.

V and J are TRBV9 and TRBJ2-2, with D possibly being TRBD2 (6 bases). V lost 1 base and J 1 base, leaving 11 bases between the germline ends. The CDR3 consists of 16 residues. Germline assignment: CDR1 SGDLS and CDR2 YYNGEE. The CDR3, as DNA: TGTGCCAGCAGCGTAAAGGGGCGGGAGAACACCGGGGAGCTGTTTTTT. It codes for CASSVKGRENTGELFF. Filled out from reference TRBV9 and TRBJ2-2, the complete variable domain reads DSGVTQTPKHLITATGQRVTLRCSPRSGDLSVYWYQQSLDQGLQFLIQYYNGEERAKGNILERFSAQQFPDLHSELNLSSLELGDSALYFCASSVKGRENTGELFFGEGSRLTVL.

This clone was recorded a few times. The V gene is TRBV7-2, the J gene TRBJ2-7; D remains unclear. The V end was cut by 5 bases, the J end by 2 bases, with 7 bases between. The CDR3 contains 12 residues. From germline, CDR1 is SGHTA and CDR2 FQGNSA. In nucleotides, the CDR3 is TGTGCCAGCAGCCGACCCCCCTACGAGCAGTACTTC. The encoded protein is CASSRPPYEQYF. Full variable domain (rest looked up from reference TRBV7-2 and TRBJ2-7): GAGVSQSPSNKVTEKGKDVELRCDPISGHTALYWYRQSLGQGLEFLIYFQGNSAPDKSGLPSDRFSAERTGGSVSTLTIQRTQQEDSAVYLCASSRPPYEQYFGPGTRLTVT.

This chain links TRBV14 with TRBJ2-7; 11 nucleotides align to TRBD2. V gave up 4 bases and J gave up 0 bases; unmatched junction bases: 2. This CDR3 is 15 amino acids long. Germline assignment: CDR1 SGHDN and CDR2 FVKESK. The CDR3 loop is CASSLGTSGSYEQYF. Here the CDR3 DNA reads TGTGCCAGCAGCCTGGGGACTAGCGGCTCCTACGAGCAGTACTTC.

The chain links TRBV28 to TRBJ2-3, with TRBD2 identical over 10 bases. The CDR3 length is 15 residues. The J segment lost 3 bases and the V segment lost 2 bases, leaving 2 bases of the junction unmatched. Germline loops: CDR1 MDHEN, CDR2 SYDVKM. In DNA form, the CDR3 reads TGTGCCAGCAGTTTAACTAGCGGGAAAACAGATACGCAGTATTTT. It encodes CASSLTSGKTDTQYF.

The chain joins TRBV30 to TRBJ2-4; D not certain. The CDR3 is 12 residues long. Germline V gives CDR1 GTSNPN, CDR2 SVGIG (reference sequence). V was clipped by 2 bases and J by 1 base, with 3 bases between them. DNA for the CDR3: TGTGCCTGGAGTCCGGCCAAAAACATTCAGTACTTC. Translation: CAWSPAKNIQYF.

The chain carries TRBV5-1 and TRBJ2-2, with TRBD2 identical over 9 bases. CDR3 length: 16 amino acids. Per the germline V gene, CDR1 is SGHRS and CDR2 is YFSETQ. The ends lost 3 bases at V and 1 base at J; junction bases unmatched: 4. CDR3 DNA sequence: TGCGCCAGCAGCTCCCTAGCGGGACGGAACACCGGGGAGCTGTTTTTT. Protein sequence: CASSSLAGRNTGELFF.

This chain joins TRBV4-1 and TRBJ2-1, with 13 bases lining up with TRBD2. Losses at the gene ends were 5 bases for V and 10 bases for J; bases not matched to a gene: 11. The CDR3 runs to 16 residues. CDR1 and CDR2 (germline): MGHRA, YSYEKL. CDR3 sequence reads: CASSSRTSGSLREQFF. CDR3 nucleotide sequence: TGCGCCAGCAGCTCCCGGACTAGCGGGAGCCTTAGGGAGCAGTTCTTC.

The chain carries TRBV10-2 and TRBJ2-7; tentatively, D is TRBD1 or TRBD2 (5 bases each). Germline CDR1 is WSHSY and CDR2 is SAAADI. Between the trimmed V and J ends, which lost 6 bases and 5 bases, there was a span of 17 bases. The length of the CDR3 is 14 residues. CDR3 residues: CASSLARGAHEQYF. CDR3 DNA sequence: TGCGCCAGCAGCCTCGCGAGGGGCGCACACGAGCAGTACTTC.

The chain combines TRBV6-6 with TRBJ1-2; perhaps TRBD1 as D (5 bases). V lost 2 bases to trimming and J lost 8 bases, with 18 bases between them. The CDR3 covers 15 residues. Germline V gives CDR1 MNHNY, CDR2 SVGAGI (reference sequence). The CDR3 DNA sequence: TGTGCCAGCAGTTACCGGGGAGGGGAAAGTAGGGGCTACACCTTC. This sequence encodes CASSYRGGESRGYTF.

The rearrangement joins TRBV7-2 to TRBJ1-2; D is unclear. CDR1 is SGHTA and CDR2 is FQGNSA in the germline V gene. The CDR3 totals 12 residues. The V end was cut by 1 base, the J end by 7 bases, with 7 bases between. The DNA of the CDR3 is TGTGCCAGCAGCTTAGTGATAAGTGGCTACACCTTC. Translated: CASSLVISGYTF.

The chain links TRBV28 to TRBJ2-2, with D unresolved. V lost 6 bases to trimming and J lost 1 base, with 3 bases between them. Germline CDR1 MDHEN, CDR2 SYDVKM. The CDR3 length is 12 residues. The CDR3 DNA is TGTGCCAGCAGACAGAACACCGGGGAGCTGTTTTTT. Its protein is CASRQNTGELFF.

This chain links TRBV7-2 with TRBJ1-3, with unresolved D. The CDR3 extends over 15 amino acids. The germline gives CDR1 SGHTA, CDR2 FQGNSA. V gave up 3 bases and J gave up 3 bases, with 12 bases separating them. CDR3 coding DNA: TGTGCCAGCAGCTTGTACTCCGGGGTTGGAAACACCATATATTTT. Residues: CASSLYSGVGNTIYF.

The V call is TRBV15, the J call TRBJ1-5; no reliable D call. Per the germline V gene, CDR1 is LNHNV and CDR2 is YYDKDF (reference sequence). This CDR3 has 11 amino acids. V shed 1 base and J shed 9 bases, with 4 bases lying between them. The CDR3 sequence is CATSRGGPQHF. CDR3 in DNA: TGTGCCACCAGCAGAGGGGGGCCCCAGCATTTT.

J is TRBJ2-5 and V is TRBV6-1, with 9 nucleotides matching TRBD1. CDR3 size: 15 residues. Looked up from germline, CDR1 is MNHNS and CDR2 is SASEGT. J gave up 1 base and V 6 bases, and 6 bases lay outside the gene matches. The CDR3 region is CASRLRDRVQETQYF. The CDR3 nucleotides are TGTGCCAGCAGGCTCCGGGACAGGGTCCAAGAGACCCAGTACTTC.

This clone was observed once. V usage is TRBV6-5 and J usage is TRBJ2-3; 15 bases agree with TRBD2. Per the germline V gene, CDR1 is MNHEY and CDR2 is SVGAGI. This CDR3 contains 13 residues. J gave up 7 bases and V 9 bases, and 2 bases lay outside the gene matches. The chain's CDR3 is CASGLAGGHTQYF. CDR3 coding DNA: TGTGCCAGTGGACTAGCGGGAGGGCATACGCAGTATTTT.